Reported below is one T cell receptor (beta chain). Its antigen is as yet unknown. The record originates from a study of shared clonotypes between healthy human individuals. Trimming removed 1 base at V and 6 bases at J, with 7 bases between. Germline V gene sequence: CDR1 SEHNR, CDR2 FQNEAQ (reference sequence). This CDR3 contains 12 residues. A split of CD4+ cells into CD45RA+ naive and CD45RA-negative memory subsets was performed. Here immunoSEQ multiplex PCR was the method, and the copy in TCRdb shows in-frame clones only, minus some. Found here are about 1.5 million clones, 95% to 99% of them singletons; the top ten hold around 0.45%. Broader study findings: Sampling involved blood alone; tissue repertoires likely differ. When naive CD4 clonotypes were compared across a handful of donors, roughly 4.9% were shared.

This TCR derives from a young man in good health. Sequencing was performed on naive CD4+ T cells sorted from blood. Subset specified: CD45RA+ positively selected. This chain uses TRBV7-9 with TRBJ2-7; D gene unclear. CDR3 loop: CASSLEQSEQYF. The CDR3 nucleotides are TGTGCCAGCAGCTTAGAACAGTCCGAGCAGTACTTC.